One sample yielded the 27 T cell receptor beta chains listed below, sequenced in a study of identifying expanded T cells in peripheral blood. The table came from immunoSEQ multiplex PCR; TCRdb's copy has only in-frame clones and leaves some out. The data show about 94,000 clones, around 90% seen once. Sequencing used blood. Receptor source: a person aged 18-70 years in good health.

The chain recombines TRBV5-1 with TRBJ1-4; a possible D gene is TRBD1 (5 bases). V lost 0 bases to trimming and J lost 10 bases, with 13 bases between them. The germline CDR1 and CDR2 sequences are SGHRS and YFSETQ. The CDR3 covers 14 residues. CDR3 nucleotides: TGCGCCAGCAGCTTGGACGGACAAGCCTTAAAACTGTTTTTT. Protein: CASSLDGQALKLFF.

The rearrangement uses TRBV9 and TRBJ1-5, with D hard to call. Trimming removed 0 bases from V and 5 bases from J, with 12 bases in between. CDR3 length: 15 amino acids. Germline CDR1 is SGDLS and CDR2 is YYNGEE. The CDR3: CASSVAGMAHQPQHF. The DNA for the CDR3 is TGTGCCAGCAGCGTAGCCGGGATGGCCCATCAGCCCCAGCATTTT.

The rearrangement joins TRBV6-5 to TRBJ2-1; D unclear. The V end lost 3 bases, the J end lost 1 base, and 10 bases lay between the germline ends. This CDR3 has 15 amino acids. The germline CDR1 and CDR2 sequences are MNHEY and SVGAGI. CDR3 DNA sequence: TGTGCCAGCAGTTATCAAGGGCCTTCCTACAATGAGCAGTTCTTC. This sequence encodes CASSYQGPSYNEQFF.

V is TRBV5-1 and J is TRBJ1-6; 8 bases are a match to TRBD1. The germline V gene has CDR1 SGHRS and CDR2 YFSETQ. The V and J ends lost 3 bases and 6 bases, in that order; junction bases with no gene match: 2. This CDR3 has 14 amino acids. The CDR3 loop reads CASSSQGANSPLHF. CDR3 nucleotide sequence: TGCGCCAGCAGCTCGCAGGGGGCTAATTCACCCCTCCACTTT.

CDR3 coding DNA: TGTGCCTGGACCCAGGGAGGTCGGAACACTGAAGCTTTCTTT. Its protein is CAWTQGGRNTEAFF. The gene calls are TRBV30 and TRBJ1-1; TRBD1 might be the D (5 bases). Germline V lookup: CDR1 GTSNPN, CDR2 SVGIG (reference sequence). Trimming stripped 4 bases from V and 1 base from J, with 13 bases between. The CDR3 has 14 residues.

This clone was observed a single time. The chain links TRBV13 to TRBJ2-4; the match to TRBD1 covers 8 bases. Germline V lookup: CDR1 PRHDT, CDR2 FYEKMQ (reference sequence). The V segment lost 4 bases and the J segment 2 bases; nucleotides outside the gene matches: 4. The CDR3 extends over 15 amino acids. CDR3 sequence (DNA): TGTGCCAGCAGCTCGGACAGGGAAACCAAAAACATTCAGTACTTC. This gives the protein CASSSDRETKNIQYF.

This chain links TRBV6-6 with TRBJ2-7, with D perhaps being TRBD1 or TRBD2 (5 bases each). Trimming took off 8 bases at V and 1 base at J, with 15 bases between the two ends. The CDR3 consists of 14 residues. CDR1 and CDR2 (germline): MNHNY, SVGAGI (reference sequence). The CDR3 nucleotides are TGTGCCAGCCGAGGCAGGGAGAGATCCTACGAGCAGTACTTC. It is translated as CASRGRERSYEQYF.

The chain is built from TRBV7-9 and TRBJ1-3; 8 nucleotides align to TRBD1. Germline V lookup: CDR1 SEHNR, CDR2 FQNEAQ (reference sequence). CDR3 size: 15 residues. V gave up 3 bases and J gave up 3 bases; unmatched junction bases: 4. The CDR3 reads CASSLSGGHGNTIYF. As DNA, the CDR3 is TGTGCCAGCAGCTTGTCAGGGGGCCATGGAAACACCATATATTTT.

The rearrangement uses TRBV5-6 and TRBJ2-7, with 11 bases lining up with TRBD2. In germline, CDR1 is SGHDT, CDR2 YYEEEE. The V segment lost 2 bases and the J segment 4 bases; nucleotides outside the gene matches: 2. CDR3 size: 14 residues. Here the CDR3 reads CASSFGTSGYEQYF. CDR3 nucleotide sequence: TGTGCCAGCAGCTTCGGGACTAGCGGATACGAGCAGTACTTC.

The chain has TRBV5-1 and TRBJ2-6; TRBD1 matches at 9 bases. Germline CDR1 reads SGHRS; CDR2 reads YFSETQ. V lost 4 bases and J lost 6; bases outside the gene matches: 5. This CDR3 has 15 amino acids. CDR3: CASSPRTGEANVLTF. In DNA, the CDR3 is TGCGCCAGCAGCCCCCGGACAGGGGAGGCCAACGTCCTGACTTTC.

V gene TRBV6-6 combines with J gene TRBJ1-3; a possible D gene is TRBD1 (6 bases). The CDR3 sequence is 14 residues long. From germline, CDR1 is MNHNY and CDR2 SVGAGI (reference sequence). V lost 2 bases to trimming and J lost 4 bases, with 9 bases between them. The chain's CDR3 is CASSYGGAGNTIYF. CDR3 DNA: TGTGCCAGCAGTTACGGGGGGGCCGGAAACACCATATATTTT.

This clone was recorded many times. The chain uses TRBV29-1 and TRBJ1-5; D unresolved. Germline V gene sequence: CDR1 SQVTM, CDR2 ANQGSEA. V was pared by 4 bases and J by 4 bases, with 8 bases between. This CDR3 is built from 12 residues. CDR3 protein: CSVGELNQPQHF. CDR3 bases: TGCAGCGTTGGGGAGCTGAATCAGCCCCAGCATTTT.

This rearrangement joins TRBV18 to TRBJ1-4; 7 nucleotides line up with TRBD1. V lost 6 bases, J lost 1 base, and 8 bases stayed unmatched. Germline CDR1 reads KGHSH; CDR2 reads LQKENI. The CDR3 totals 16 residues. The CDR3 region is CASSPNRQGTNEKLFF. The DNA for the CDR3 is TGTGCCAGCTCGCCAAATCGACAGGGAACTAATGAAAAACTGTTTTTT.

This rearrangement joins TRBV4-3 to TRBJ1-1, with D possibly TRBD1 on 5 matching bases. This CDR3 has 16 residues. Per germline, CDR1 LGHNA and CDR2 YSLEER. Trimming shortened V by 0 bases and J by 1 base, and 12 bases separated the two germline ends. DNA for the CDR3: TGCGCCAGCAGCCAAGAACTCGGTACAGGGAACACTGAAGCTTTCTTT. Amino acids: CASSQELGTGNTEAFF.

V is TRBV19 and J is TRBJ1-4, with D possibly TRBD1 on 6 matching bases. The length of the CDR3 is 15 residues. V lost 6 bases and J 7 bases, leaving 18 bases between the germline ends. Germline V gene sequence: CDR1 LNHDA, CDR2 SQIVND (reference sequence). CDR3 coding DNA: TGTGCCAGTAGACCCCACGAAGGGGGGGTTGAAAAACTGTTTTTT. Its protein is CASRPHEGGVEKLFF.

The rearrangement joins TRBV7-9 to TRBJ1-2, with 10 nucleotides matching TRBD1. The V gene end was trimmed by 3 bases and the J gene end by 8 bases; junction bases not matched to a gene: 9. Germline V gene data show CDR1 as SEHNR and CDR2 as FQNEAQ (reference sequence). There are 15 residues in the CDR3. CDR3 amino acids: CASSFGQGDFGGYTF. The CDR3 region has the DNA TGTGCCAGCAGCTTCGGACAGGGGGATTTTGGAGGCTACACCTTC. The full variable domain, its missing parts supplied by reference TRBV7-9 and TRBJ1-2, is DTGVSQNPRHKITKRGQNVTFRCDPISEHNRLYWYRQTLGQGPEFLTYFQNEAQLEKSRLLSDRFSAERPKGSFSTLEIQRTEQGDSAMYLCASSFGQGDFGGYTFGSGTRLTVV.

The rearrangement links TRBV5-4 to TRBJ2-1; TRBD2 might be the D (6 bases). Trimming removed 3 bases from V and 9 bases from J, with 13 bases in between. Germline values: CDR1 SGHNT, CDR2 YYREEE (reference sequence). This CDR3 has 13 amino acids. The CDR3 region is CASSSSSVGEQFF. CDR3 sequence (DNA): TGTGCCAGCAGCTCCTCTAGCGTAGGTGAGCAGTTCTTC.

This sequence joins TRBV4-2 and TRBJ1-2; D is unresolved. Trimming cost V 0 bases and J 9 bases, with 11 bases left between them. The CDR3 runs 13 residues. From germline, CDR1 is LGHNA and CDR2 YNFKEQ. CDR3 coding DNA: TGTGCCAGCAGCCAAGACGTGGAAGGGAGCTACACCTTC. This encodes CASSQDVEGSYTF.

The chain couples TRBV2 to TRBJ1-2, with D uncertain. Per germline, CDR1 SNHLY and CDR2 FYNNEI. Trimming stripped 4 bases from V and 3 bases from J, with 9 bases between. The CDR3 loop spans 13 amino acids. This CDR3 reads CASSAGVDYGYTF. The DNA of the CDR3 is TGTGCCAGCAGTGCCGGGGTGGACTATGGCTACACCTTC.

The rearrangement uses TRBV14 and TRBJ1-1; a weak D match, TRBD1 (5 bases). V gave up 5 bases and J gave up 5 bases, with 15 bases separating them. This CDR3 spans 14 amino acids. CDR1 SGHDN and CDR2 FVKESK come from the germline V gene. The CDR3 coding sequence is TGTGCCAGCAGCTCCCCAGAGGGGTCAACTGAAGCTTTCTTT. Translated: CASSSPEGSTEAFF.

In its sample, this clone was seen once. The chain links TRBV5-6 to TRBJ2-7; D is unresolved. V lost 0 bases, J lost 2 bases, and 6 bases lay in between. Germline CDR1 SGHDT, CDR2 YYEEEE. The CDR3 sequence is 13 residues long. This chain's CDR3 is CASSLGRTYEQYF. The DNA of the CDR3 is TGTGCCAGCAGCTTGGGGCGGACCTACGAGCAGTACTTC.

This clone was recorded only once. This rearrangement joins TRBV5-4 to TRBJ2-7; D call uncertain. Trimming pared 5 bases from V and 2 bases from J, leaving 11 bases between. This CDR3 region has 13 residues. Per germline, CDR1 SGHNT and CDR2 YYREEE (reference sequence). CDR3 sequence (DNA): TGTGCCAGCAGTCGCGACTTTACCTACGAGCAGTACTTC. Its protein is CASSRDFTYEQYF.

There are a few counts of this clone. This chain links TRBV6-1 with TRBJ1-4; D might be TRBD1 (5 bases). The germline V gene has CDR1 MNHNS and CDR2 SASEGT. The CDR3 sequence is 15 residues long. Trimming cost V 5 bases and J 9 bases, with 19 bases left between them. Written as DNA, the CDR3 is TGTGCCAGCAGTTCCCGGGGCACCCACGCACAAAAACTGTTTTTT. It yields the protein CASSSRGTHAQKLFF.

The chain has TRBV7-6 and TRBJ2-7, with a weak D call TRBD1 (6 bases). This CDR3 is 14 amino acids long. V was trimmed by 0 bases and J by 6 bases, leaving 12 bases between them. Germline V CDR1 and CDR2: SGHVS, FNYEAQ. The CDR3 spells CASSLAAGDSEQYF. The CDR3, as DNA: TGTGCCAGCAGCTTAGCTGCAGGGGATAGCGAGCAGTACTTC.

The V and J genes are TRBV11-3 and TRBJ1-3, with 7 bases identical to TRBD1. Trimming removed 3 bases from V and 2 bases from J; junction bases left unmatched: 1. This CDR3 contains 14 residues. Germline CDR1 is SGHNT and CDR2 is YENEEA. The CDR3 loop reads CASSLTGTGNTIYF. DNA of the CDR3: TGTGCCAGCAGCTTGACAGGGACTGGAAACACCATATATTTT. The variable domain in full, with the rest retrieved from reference TRBV11-3 and TRBJ1-3, is EAGVVQSPRYKIIEKKQPVAFWCNPISGHNTLYWYLQNLGQGPELLIRYENEEAVDDSQLPKDRFSAERLKGVDSTLKIQPAELGDSAVYLCASSLTGTGNTIYFGEGSWLTVV.

The chain couples TRBV7-8 to TRBJ1-3; maybe TRBD1 (6 bases). Germline V gives CDR1 SGHVS, CDR2 FQNEAQ. The CDR3 contains 16 residues. V lost 0 bases to trimming and J lost 3 bases, with 12 bases between them. The CDR3 DNA reads TGTGCCAGCAGCTTAGCGCTTACAGGGCGTGGAAACACCATATATTTT. Translating it yields CASSLALTGRGNTIYF.

In DNA, the CDR3 is TGTGCCAGCAGCCCACCGTGGGCACAGGGGGCGGTTTCACCCCTCCACTTT. Its translation is CASSPPWAQGAVSPLHF. V is TRBV5-6 and J is TRBJ1-6, with 9 bases matching TRBD1. The V and J ends lost 4 bases and 9 bases, in that order; junction bases with no gene match: 14. The germline V gene encodes CDR1 SGHDT and CDR2 YYEEEE. The CDR3 sequence is 17 residues long.